Here is one T cell receptor beta chain with its context. The antigen remains undetermined. The study ran its PCR with 60 Vbeta and 13 Jbeta primers. Per the authors' pipeline: Tens of millions of unique TCR beta chains, some 10 million of them shared, were counted by a later analysis. Only in-frame clones appear in the TCRdb table, and some are missing; sequencing was by immunoSEQ multiplex PCR. V, J and clone size were drawn from that table, and D and trimming were deduced from the DNA. The table has 93,000 or so clones, over 70% seen once. The data originate from a study of cytomegalovirus exposure and HLA in healthy donors. Points from the study as a whole: Presence/absence results assume similar sequencing depth per donor, which may not hold. One variant, a missense change in DCLRE1C, was linked in a later analysis to TCR beta V- and J-gene trimming.

This clonotype originated in a man between 50 and 59 years old in good health and CMV-seropositive. The sequenced material came from PBMCs.

CDR3 nucleotides: TGTGCCTGGAGTGTACAGGGCCGATTCTCCTACGAGCAGTACTTC. Protein product: CAWSVQGRFSYEQYF. The rearrangement uses TRBV30 and TRBJ2-7, with D maybe TRBD1 (6 bases). Trimming stripped 0 bases from V and 0 bases from J, with 12 bases between. The CDR3 is made up of 15 amino acids. The V gene's germline CDR1 is GTSNPN and CDR2 SVGIG (reference sequence).